This T cell receptor beta chain was recovered during a study of patients and donors after allogeneic stem cell transplantation. V shed 4 bases and J 1 base; nucleotides not matched to a gene: 3. CDR1 is DFQATT and CDR2 is SNEGSKA in the germline V gene (reference sequence). The CDR3 totals 14 residues. One entry per CDR3 protein, called by TCRdb with MiXCR from the RT-PCR reads. Of about 960,000 distinct CDR3 sequences in the sample, roughly 18% were seen once. The TCR was taken from a human donor who was either an allogeneic HSCT recipient or a stem cell or donor lymphocyte infusion donor (not recorded which). It is not recorded whose cells these are; they may come from a transplant donor. The chain is built from TRBV20-1 and TRBJ2-3, with 9 bases identical to TRBD2. Sequencing input: blood, either unsorted or a sorted T cell fraction (not recorded which). CDR3 sequence: CSATLAGRTDTQYF. In DNA form, the CDR3 reads TGCAGTGCTACCCTAGCGGGGCGCACAGATACGCAGTATTTT.